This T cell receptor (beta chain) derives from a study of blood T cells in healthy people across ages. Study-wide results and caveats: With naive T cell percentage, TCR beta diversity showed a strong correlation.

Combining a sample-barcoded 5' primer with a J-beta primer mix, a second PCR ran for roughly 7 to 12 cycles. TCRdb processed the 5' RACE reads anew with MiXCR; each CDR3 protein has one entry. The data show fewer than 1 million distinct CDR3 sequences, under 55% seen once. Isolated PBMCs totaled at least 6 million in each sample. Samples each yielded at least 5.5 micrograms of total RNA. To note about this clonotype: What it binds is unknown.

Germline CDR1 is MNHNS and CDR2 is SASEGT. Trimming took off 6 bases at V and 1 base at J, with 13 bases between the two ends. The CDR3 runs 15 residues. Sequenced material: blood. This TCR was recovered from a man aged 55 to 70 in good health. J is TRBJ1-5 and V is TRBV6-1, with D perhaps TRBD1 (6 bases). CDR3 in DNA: TGTGCCAGCAGAGGGAACAGGGAGAGCAATCAGCCCCAGCATTTT. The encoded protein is CASRGNRESNQPQHF.